Listed below are T cell receptor beta chains from one sample, sequenced in a study of a mutant IDH1 vaccine in newly diagnosed glioma. The antigens for these receptors are not known. Data came from immunoSEQ multiplex PCR; TCRdb stores just in-frame clones and leaves some out. The data hold around 65,000 clones, with around 80% observed a single time. This specimen was PBMCs, taken from a glioma patient whose treatment included an IDH1 peptide vaccine. The receptor source for this set is a man aged 50 to 59 with glioma. CDR3s include the opening cysteine and the closing phenylalanine or tryptophan. Fields, in order: V gene, J gene, CDR3 protein.

v_gene: TRBV7-2
j_gene: TRBJ2-1
CDR3aa: CASSWGQFNEQFF

v_gene: TRBV5-6
j_gene: TRBJ1-2
CDR3aa: CASTQGNYGYTF

v_gene: TRBV6-6
j_gene: TRBJ2-3
CDR3aa: CASSQDRATDTQYF

v_gene: TRBV9
j_gene: TRBJ1-2
CDR3aa: CASSGQGAQNYGYTF

v_gene: TRBV6-6
j_gene: TRBJ1-5
CDR3aa: CASRRDRAGSRPQHF

v_gene: TRBV2
j_gene: TRBJ2-3
CDR3aa: CASRPGQGTDTQYF

v_gene: TRBV5-1
j_gene: TRBJ2-2
CDR3aa: CASSSGLGRDNTGELFF

v_gene: TRBV6-6
j_gene: TRBJ2-5
CDR3aa: CASSPLRGQETQYF

v_gene: TRBV18
j_gene: TRBJ1-1
CDR3aa: CASSPPFGGEAFF

v_gene: TRBV5-1
j_gene: TRBJ2-7
CDR3aa: CASSLVTSGAPYEQYF

v_gene: TRBV28
j_gene: TRBJ2-1
CDR3aa: CAVAGGPREQFF

v_gene: TRBV2
j_gene: TRBJ1-1
CDR3aa: CASSEGNRNTEAFF

v_gene: TRBV9
j_gene: TRBJ2-1
CDR3aa: CASSALGVTEQFF

v_gene: TRBV11-3
j_gene: TRBJ2-7
CDR3aa: CASSLAGEYSYEQYF

v_gene: TRBV11-2
j_gene: TRBJ2-3
CDR3aa: CASSFGTADTQYF

v_gene: TRBV5-4
j_gene: TRBJ2-3
CDR3aa: CASRGGGQNTDTQYF

v_gene: TRBV11-2
j_gene: TRBJ1-2
CDR3aa: CASSLGSLGNYGYTF

v_gene: TRBV4-1
j_gene: TRBJ2-7
CDR3aa: CASSRLEGGRYEQYF

v_gene: TRBV27
j_gene: TRBJ1-5
CDR3aa: CASSLGQGWNQPQHF

v_gene: TRBV18
j_gene: TRBJ1-1
CDR3aa: CASSTSSANTEAFF

v_gene: TRBV4-1
j_gene: TRBJ2-2
CDR3aa: CASSQEGRTGELFF

v_gene: TRBV5-4
j_gene: TRBJ2-7
CDR3aa: CASSLLTAGEQYF

v_gene: TRBV9
j_gene: TRBJ2-7
CDR3aa: CASGTGTVGEQYF

v_gene: TRBV20-1
j_gene: TRBJ2-3
CDR3aa: CSARVPGAQYF

v_gene: TRBV7-2
j_gene: TRBJ2-7
CDR3aa: CASSSGQINEQYF

v_gene: TRBV10-3
j_gene: TRBJ2-3
CDR3aa: CAISDSTDTQYF